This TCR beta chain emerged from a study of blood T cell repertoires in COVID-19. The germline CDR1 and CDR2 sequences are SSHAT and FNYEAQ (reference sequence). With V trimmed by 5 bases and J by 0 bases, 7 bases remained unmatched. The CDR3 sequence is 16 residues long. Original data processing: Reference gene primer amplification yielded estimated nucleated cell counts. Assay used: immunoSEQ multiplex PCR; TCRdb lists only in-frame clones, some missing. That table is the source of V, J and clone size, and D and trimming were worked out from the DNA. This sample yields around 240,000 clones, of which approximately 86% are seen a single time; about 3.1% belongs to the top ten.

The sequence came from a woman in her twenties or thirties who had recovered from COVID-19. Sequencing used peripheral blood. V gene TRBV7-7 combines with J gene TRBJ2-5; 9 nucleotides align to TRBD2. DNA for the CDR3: TGTGCCAGCAGCCGAACCGTAGCGGGGGACCAAGAGACCCAGTACTTC. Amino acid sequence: CASSRTVAGDQETQYF.